This T cell receptor beta chain was identified during a study of read filtering for tumor transcriptome and immune sequencing. CDR1 MNHEY and CDR2 SVGAGI come from the germline V gene. The CDR3 runs to 15 residues. V was pared by 5 bases and J by 6 bases, with 10 bases of the junction left unmatched. Molecular barcoded adaptors covering alpha/delta and beta/gamma chains were used on roughly 400 ng RNA. TCRdb re-derived calls from the reads in MiXCR, one entry per CDR3 protein. The repertoire has tens of thousands of distinct CDR3 sequences, 20% to 25% of them found once; the top ten carry about 18%. V gene TRBV6-5 combines with J gene TRBJ2-3; TRBD1 matches 8 bases. The sequenced sample was a population of CD138-negative cells sorted from bone marrow. The receptor was isolated from a donor aged 40 or older with multiple myeloma. The CDR3 bases are TGTGCCAGCAGTCTAGGACAGGGTTCCCCCGATACGCAGTATTTT. Translating gives CASSLGQGSPDTQYF.